This passage covers 5 T cell receptor beta chains from one sample sequenced in a study of CD8 T cells in Susac syndrome. cDNA came from about 0.5 to 1 ug RNA primed by random hexamers. TCRdb reprocessed the immunoSEQ multiplex PCR reads with MiXCR, giving one entry per CDR3 protein. The table records 150,000 to 200,000 distinct CDR3 sequences, roughly 92% of them present only once. Sequencing input: CD4+ T cells from PBMCs. The receptors originated from a human donor in good health.

Concerning this clonotype: The germline gene is not matched at one end of the junction; a read error may be the cause. The DNA of the CDR3 is TGTGCCAGCAGCTACCCCCGGTTCGGGGCTGTGAAGACTGAAGCTTTCTTT. This sequence encodes CASSYPRFGAVKTEAFF. V is TRBV5-6 and J is TRBJ1-1; D possibly corresponds to TRBD1 (5 bases). From germline, CDR1 is SGHDT and CDR2 YYEEEE. This CDR3 spans 17 amino acids.

The chain uses TRBV7-9 and TRBJ1-1; D is possibly TRBD1 (5 bases). From germline, CDR1 is SEHNR and CDR2 FQNEAQ (reference sequence). The V end lost 3 bases, the J end lost 3 bases, and 8 bases lay between the germline ends. The CDR3 length is 13 residues. The CDR3 DNA is TGTGCCAGCAGCTTCGGGGGACACACTGAAGCTTTCTTT. Translated, it gives CASSFGGHTEAFF.

CDR3 loop: CAWSARFDEQFF. Here the CDR3 DNA reads TGTGCCTGGAGTGCGAGATTCGATGAGCAGTTCTTC. The chain couples TRBV30 to TRBJ2-1; no definite D call. V was pared by 1 base and J by 8 bases, with 9 bases between. CDR1 is GTSNPN, CDR2 SVGIG, per germline (reference sequence). CDR3 size: 12 residues.

This clonotype was picked up one time. The chain couples TRBV12-3 or TRBV12-4 to TRBJ1-2; tentatively, D is TRBD1 (6 bases). CDR3 length: 17 residues. The V and J ends lost 3 bases and 2 bases respectively, with 19 bases between them. CDR3 sequence reads: CASSLRGQPALNYGYTF. The CDR3 nucleotides are TGTGCCAGCAGTTTGCGGGGACAACCTGCCTTAAACTATGGCTACACCTTC.

The CDR3 DNA reads TGTGCCAGCAGTCCGAGGGTCGGGAACACTGAAGCTTTCTTT. The encoded protein is CASSPRVGNTEAFF. This chain uses TRBV12-3 or TRBV12-4 with TRBJ1-1; no reliable D call. The CDR3 has 14 residues. V was clipped by 5 bases and J by 1 base, with 11 bases between them.